These 26 T cell receptor beta chains were all obtained from the same sample, sequenced in a study of technical replicates of blood from a handful of donors. Produced via immunoSEQ multiplex PCR; TCRdb's table is partial and in-frame only. The sample yields over 10,000 clones, roughly 94% seen once. The sequenced material came from PBMCs. The source of these receptors is a human donor in good health.

The rearrangement links TRBV5-6 to TRBJ1-2; the match to TRBD1 covers 7 bases. V dropped 2 bases and J dropped 4; count of bases not matched to a gene: 14. This CDR3 comprises 17 residues. CDR1 is SGHDT and CDR2 is YYEEEE in the germline V gene. CDR3 loop: CASSFGSKGARGYGYTF. CDR3 sequence (DNA): TGTGCCAGCAGCTTTGGGTCGAAGGGGGCTAGAGGCTATGGCTACACCTTC.

This clone occurred once. This chain uses TRBV2 with TRBJ2-1; 7 nucleotides agree with TRBD2. The CDR3 has 15 residues. V was pared by 4 bases and J by 7 bases, with 10 bases of the junction left unmatched. Germline V gene sequence: CDR1 SNHLY, CDR2 FYNNEI. CDR3 sequence: CASSALGRERNEQFF. In DNA, the CDR3 is TGTGCCAGCAGTGCTTTAGGGCGGGAGAGGAATGAGCAGTTCTTC.

V and J are TRBV19 and TRBJ1-5; tentative D call: TRBD1 (6 bases). The CDR3 has 15 residues. V was shortened by 3 bases and J by 3 bases, with 12 bases between the two germline ends. The V gene's germline CDR1 is LNHDA and CDR2 SQIVND (reference sequence). For the CDR3, the DNA is TGTGCCAGTAGTATTGGAACAGGGAACAATCAGCCCCAGCATTTT. It is translated as CASSIGTGNNQPQHF.

This chain connects TRBV28 to TRBJ1-2, with 10 nucleotides matching TRBD1. This CDR3 is built from 16 residues. Per germline, CDR1 MDHEN and CDR2 SYDVKM. V was pared by 6 bases and J by 3 bases, with 10 bases of the junction left unmatched. The CDR3 DNA reads TGTGCCAGCAGGTCGACAGGGGGCTCTATGGACTATGGCTACACCTTC. Translated, it gives CASRSTGGSMDYGYTF.

The chain uses TRBV21-1 and TRBJ2-7; the listed D gene, TRBD1, was not tested against the DNA. TRBV21-1 is a recognized pseudogene. This CDR3 region has 16 residues. CDR3 residues: CASSNSGTARSYEQYF. The CDR3 DNA sequence: TGTGCCAGCAGCAACTCCGGGACAGCCCGCTCCTACGAGCAGTACTTC.

The chain couples TRBV4-2 to TRBJ2-1; possible D gene TRBD2, 5 bases. CDR3 length: 17 amino acids. The germline V and J ends were trimmed by 0 bases and 0 bases, with 12 bases remaining between them. CDR1 and CDR2 (germline): LGHNA, YNFKEQ. DNA of the CDR3: TGTGCCAGCAGCCAAGAGTCGGGATCAAGCTCCTACAATGAGCAGTTCTTC. Protein sequence: CASSQESGSSSYNEQFF.

V usage is TRBV5-6 and J usage is TRBJ2-3, with 11 bases identical to TRBD2. This CDR3 comprises 15 residues. CDR1 and CDR2 (germline): SGHDT, YYEEEE. Trimming cost V 0 bases and J 3 bases; bases outside gene matches: 0. The CDR3 DNA is TGTGCCAGCAGCTTGGTAGCGGGAGGGACAGATACGCAGTATTTT. Encoded protein: CASSLVAGGTDTQYF.

V and J are TRBV18 and TRBJ2-1; 9 bases are a match to TRBD2. J gave up 4 bases and V 5 bases, and 6 bases lay outside the gene matches. The CDR3 sequence is 15 residues long. CDR1 KGHSH and CDR2 LQKENI come from the germline V gene. In DNA form, the CDR3 reads TGTGCCAGCTCATCAAAGGGACTAGCATACAATGAGCAGTTCTTC. It translates to CASSSKGLAYNEQFF.

This rearrangement joins TRBV30 to TRBJ2-4, with 15 nucleotides matching TRBD2. CDR1 and CDR2 (germline): GTSNPN, SVGIG (reference sequence). Trimming cost V 0 bases and J 8 bases; bases outside gene matches: 14. The CDR3 is made up of 19 amino acids. As DNA, the CDR3 is TGTGCCTGGAGTGTTTGGCGGACTAGCGGGAGGGCCGAGAGTGACATTCAGTACTTC. Its protein is CAWSVWRTSGRAESDIQYF.

The sample holds a few counts of this clone. The CDR3 loop reads CASSSYGGRGTEAFF. As DNA, the CDR3 is TGTGCCAGCAGTTCATACGGGGGGAGGGGGACTGAAGCTTTCTTT. V usage is TRBV27 and J usage is TRBJ1-1, with D maybe TRBD1 (6 bases). The germline V and J ends were trimmed by 4 bases and 5 bases, with 17 bases remaining between them. The V gene's germline CDR1 is MNHEY and CDR2 SMNVEV (reference sequence). There are 15 residues in the CDR3.

The rearrangement joins TRBV18 to TRBJ1-5, with D maybe TRBD1 (6 bases). The CDR3 has 16 amino acids. Trimming shortened V by 0 bases and J by 3 bases, and 12 bases separated the two germline ends. Per germline, CDR1 KGHSH and CDR2 LQKENI. CDR3: CASSPPGGAINQPQHF. For the CDR3, the DNA is TGTGCCAGCTCACCACCGGGGGGGGCGATCAATCAGCCCCAGCATTTT.

CDR3: CASSLANQETQYF. DNA for the CDR3: TGTGCCAGCAGCTTAGCGAATCAGGAGACCCAGTACTTC. The gene calls are TRBV7-2 and TRBJ2-5; D is uncertain. CDR1 and CDR2 (germline): SGHTA, FQGNSA. CDR3 length: 13 amino acids. V lost 0 bases, J lost 5 bases, and 7 bases lay in between.

The genes are TRBV4-1 and TRBJ1-1; D unresolved. V lost 4 bases, J lost 1 base, and 4 bases lay in between. Germline V gene data show CDR1 as MGHRA and CDR2 as YSYEKL. This CDR3 comprises 12 residues. CDR3 region: CASSLANTEAFF. The CDR3 bases are TGCGCCAGCAGCCTGGCGAACACTGAAGCTTTCTTT.

V and J are TRBV6-4 and TRBJ2-6, with TRBD2 identical over 9 bases. Germline CDR1 is MRHNA and CDR2 is SNTAGT. The V segment lost 0 bases and the J segment 0 bases; nucleotides outside the gene matches: 3. This CDR3 contains 18 residues. The DNA for the CDR3 is TGTGCCAGCAGTGACTCCGGGACTAGCAGCTCTGGGGCCAACGTCCTGACTTTC. It specifies CASSDSGTSSSGANVLTF.

This rearrangement joins TRBV28 to TRBJ2-5, with 12 nucleotides matching TRBD2. Unmatched junction bases numbered 8, after V lost 4 bases and J lost 5 bases. CDR3 length equals 16 residues. The germline CDR1 and CDR2 sequences are MDHEN and SYDVKM. CDR3 sequence reads: CASSSSGRVPGETQYF. As DNA, the CDR3 is TGTGCCAGCAGTTCTAGCGGGAGGGTCCCGGGCGAGACCCAGTACTTC.

The chain is built from TRBV5-4 and TRBJ2-1; maybe TRBD2 (6 bases). Trimming removed 0 bases at V and 0 bases at J, with 10 bases between. Germline V lookup: CDR1 SGHNT, CDR2 YYREEE (reference sequence). This CDR3 contains 16 residues. The CDR3 sequence: CASSLGGRSSYNEQFF. CDR3 coding DNA: TGTGCCAGCAGCTTGGGGGGGAGGAGCTCCTACAATGAGCAGTTCTTC.

V and J are TRBV19 and TRBJ1-2; the D is unclear. Germline lookup yields CDR1 LNHDA and CDR2 SQIVND (reference sequence). Trimming took off 4 bases at V and 8 bases at J, with 17 bases between the two ends. CDR3 length: 14 amino acids. The CDR3 nucleotides are TGTGCCAGTAGTACCCCAAGGAAATTCGGGGGCTACACCTTC. Translation gives CASSTPRKFGGYTF.

This chain links TRBV7-2 with TRBJ2-7; D possibly corresponds to TRBD1 (6 bases). V gave up 5 bases and J gave up 4 bases, with 18 bases separating them. This CDR3 is 15 amino acids long. Germline CDR1 and CDR2: SGHTA and FQGNSA. The CDR3 here is CASSRYTGTTYEQYF. Written as DNA, the CDR3 is TGTGCCAGCAGCCGATACACAGGGACAACGTACGAGCAGTACTTC.

The chain couples TRBV4-1 to TRBJ2-1; 7 positions agree with TRBD2. Unmatched junction bases numbered 7, after V lost 4 bases and J lost 4 bases. The V gene's germline CDR1 is MGHRA and CDR2 YSYEKL. CDR3 length: 15 residues. The CDR3 sequence: CASSPAGTKYNEQFF. CDR3 nucleotides: TGCGCCAGCAGCCCCGCCGGGACTAAATACAATGAGCAGTTCTTC.

The chain links TRBV27 to TRBJ2-5; 12 bases align to TRBD2. Germline assignment: CDR1 MNHEY and CDR2 SMNVEV (reference sequence). The junction had 2 bases not matched to a gene; V was cut back by 6 bases and J by 3 bases. The CDR3 loop spans 14 amino acids. CDR3 sequence: CASRRLAGEETQYF. The CDR3, as DNA: TGTGCCAGCAGGCGACTAGCGGGAGAAGAGACCCAGTACTTC.

The V gene is TRBV5-1, the J gene TRBJ2-1; weak D call: TRBD1 (5 bases). CDR3 length: 16 amino acids. The germline V and J ends were trimmed by 2 bases and 9 bases, with 21 bases remaining between them. CDR1 and CDR2 (germline): SGHRS, YFSETQ. Written as DNA, the CDR3 is TGCGCCAGCAGCTTCCCAGACCGGACATTTCGGGTTGAGCAGTTCTTC. Encoded protein: CASSFPDRTFRVEQFF.

The chain recombines TRBV6-1 with TRBJ2-5; possibly TRBD2 for D (6 bases). Trimming pared 8 bases from V and 4 bases from J, leaving 11 bases between. The CDR3 totals 12 residues. Germline V gene data show CDR1 as MNHNS and CDR2 as SASEGT. In DNA form, the CDR3 reads TGTGCCAGCTACGTGGGGGGAGAGACCCAGTACTTC. The encoded protein is CASYVGGETQYF.

V is TRBV5-6 and J is TRBJ1-5; a possible D gene is TRBD1 (6 bases). The length of the CDR3 is 13 residues. Germline V gene lookup returns CDR1 SGHDT and CDR2 YYEEEE. The V end lost 1 base, the J end lost 6 bases, and 8 bases lay between the germline ends. The CDR3 DNA reads TGTGCCAGCAGCTTGAGGGGGACTCAGCCCCAGCATTTT. It codes for CASSLRGTQPQHF.

J is TRBJ2-1 and V is TRBV28; the D gene is possibly TRBD2 (5 bases). The V end was cut by 3 bases, the J end by 0 bases, with 21 bases between. CDR1 is MDHEN and CDR2 is SYDVKM in the germline V gene. The CDR3 length is 19 residues. The CDR3 sequence: CASSLGVGESESSYNEQFF. The CDR3 coding sequence is TGTGCCAGCAGTTTGGGAGTTGGGGAGTCAGAGAGCTCCTACAATGAGCAGTTCTTC.

V usage is TRBV18 and J usage is TRBJ2-7, with 11 bases aligning to TRBD2. Losses at the gene ends were 2 bases for V and 5 bases for J; bases not matched to a gene: 8. The germline V gene encodes CDR1 KGHSH and CDR2 LQKENI. The CDR3 loop spans 16 amino acids. Written as DNA, the CDR3 is TGTGCCAGCTCACCAGCCTCTAGCGGGAGGTTCCACGAGCAGTACTTC. This encodes CASSPASSGRFHEQYF.

The V and J genes are TRBV19 and TRBJ2-1, with 10 bases identical to TRBD2. The CDR3 sequence is 17 residues long. Germline V gene data show CDR1 as LNHDA and CDR2 as SQIVND (reference sequence). The ends lost 1 base at V and 2 bases at J; junction bases unmatched: 5. The CDR3, as DNA: TGTGCCAGTAGTATAGCCCTAGCGGGAGCTCCCTACAATGAGCAGTTCTTC. Translation gives CASSIALAGAPYNEQFF.